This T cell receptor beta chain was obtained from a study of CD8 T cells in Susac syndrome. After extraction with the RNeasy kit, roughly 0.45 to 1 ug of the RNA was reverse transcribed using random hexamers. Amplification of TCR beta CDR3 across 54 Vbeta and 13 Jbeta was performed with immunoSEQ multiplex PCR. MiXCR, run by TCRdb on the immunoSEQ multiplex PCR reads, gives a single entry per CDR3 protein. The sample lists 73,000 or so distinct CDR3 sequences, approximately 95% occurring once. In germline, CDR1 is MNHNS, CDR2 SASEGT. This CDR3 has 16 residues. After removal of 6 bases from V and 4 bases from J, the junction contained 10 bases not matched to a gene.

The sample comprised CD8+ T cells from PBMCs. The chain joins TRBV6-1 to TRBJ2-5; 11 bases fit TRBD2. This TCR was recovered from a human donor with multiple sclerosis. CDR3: CASSHTLAGGGETQYF. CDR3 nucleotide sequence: TGTGCCAGCAGCCACACCTTAGCGGGAGGGGGAGAGACCCAGTACTTC.